This T cell receptor beta chain was captured by sequencing in a study of shared clonotypes between healthy human individuals. Across the whole study: CD8 memory received one plate per donor, CD8 naive two, CD4 memory three and CD4 naive three.

Details on this clone: Antigen: not known.

Study findings and constraints: Larger estimated richness was generally recorded for naive subsets relative to memory subsets. Rarefaction curves obtained for sorted subsets showed sequencing incomplete despite large depth.

Per the germline V gene, CDR1 is GTSNPN and CDR2 is SVGIG (reference sequence). The CDR3 is 16 amino acids. V lost 3 bases to trimming and J lost 4 bases, with 16 bases between them. Repertoires were generated with immunoSEQ multiplex PCR, while TCRdb's copy carries only in-frame clones and drops some. The sample holds some 2,000,000 clones; 95% are singletons and the top ten take more than 0.1%. The CD4+ fraction was divided into a CD45RA+ naive subset and a CD45RA-negative memory subset. The clonotype originates from a man in his late teens or twenties in good health. The chain links TRBV30 to TRBJ1-6; possibly TRBD1 for D (5 bases). Material: naive CD4+ T cells sorted from blood. Regarding subset: CD45RA+ positively selected. CDR3 sequence (DNA): TGTGCCTGGAGAAACCCTCCCGACAGTTATAATTCACCCCTCCACTTT. This codes for CAWRNPPDSYNSPLHF.